Listed below are T cell receptor beta chains from one sample, sequenced in a study of blood T cell repertoires in COVID-19. The method was immunoSEQ multiplex PCR; TCRdb's version includes in-frame clones alone and lacks a portion of them. The table lists about 120,000 clones, over 80% of them singletons, with 3.5% to 4% in the top ten. Source material: PBMCs or T cells enriched from blood (not recorded which). The receptor source for this set is a woman in her twenties or thirties who had recovered from COVID-19. CDR3s include the opening cysteine and the closing phenylalanine or tryptophan. A D gene is named only where the DNA matches it firmly. Clone size is shown for a subset of rows, as once, few, many or a class of expanded clone.

NA	TRBV4-3	TRBJ1-1	TRBD1	CASSEQGLNTEAFF	TGCGCCAGCAGCGAACAGGGGTTGAACACTGAAGCTTTCTTT
NA	TRBV4-1	TRBJ1-1	TRBD1	CASSRVGQGATEAFF	TGCGCCAGCAGCCGAGTAGGACAGGGTGCCACTGAAGCTTTCTTT
NA	TRBV7-2	TRBJ2-1	NA	CASRQTGVVRNEQFF	TGTGCCAGCAGGCAAACAGGTGTCGTTAGGAATGAGCAGTTCTTC
NA	TRBV2	TRBJ2-2	TRBD2	CASSPGGSTGELFF	TGTGCCAGTTCCCCGGGCGGGAGCACCGGGGAGCTGTTTTTT
NA	TRBV11-3	TRBJ2-7	TRBD1	CASSHPGQGVYEQYF	TGTGCCAGCAGCCACCCCGGACAGGGGGTCTACGAGCAGTACTTC
NA	TRBV28	TRBJ2-7	NA	CASSLGGADSYEQYF	TGTGCCAGCAGTTTGGGGGGAGCGGATTCCTACGAGCAGTACTTC
NA	TRBV7-3	TRBJ2-3	TRBD2	CASSLTGLAGGSDTQYF	TGTGCCAGCAGCTTAACGGGGCTAGCGGGAGGGTCTGATACGCAGTATTTT
NA	TRBV7-8	TRBJ1-6	NA	CASSLLMVNSPLHF	TGTGCCAGCAGCTTACTAATGGTTAATTCACCCCTCCACTTT
NA	TRBV19	TRBJ2-2	NA	CASSDPGTHTGELFF	TGTGCCAGTAGTGACCCCGGGACACACACCGGGGAGCTGTTTTTT
NA	TRBV5-1	TRBJ2-1	NA	CASSLAFQEVGEQFF	TGCGCCAGCAGCTTGGCCTTTCAGGAGGTGGGTGAGCAGTTCTTC
NA	TRBV19	TRBJ1-2	NA	CASPYIRRNYGYTF	TGTGCCAGTCCGTATATCCGGCGGAACTATGGCTACACCTTC
NA	TRBV9	TRBJ1-6	NA	CASSSEVVSPLHF	TGTGCCAGCAGCTCAGAGGTGGTCTCACCCCTCCACTTT
NA	TRBV4-2	TRBJ2-5	TRBD2	CASSQTGTSGLPETQYF	TGTGCCAGCAGCCAAACCGGGACTAGCGGGCTCCCAGAGACCCAGTACTTC
NA	TRBV19	TRBJ1-6	TRBD1	CASSKHWTGDIPKEGF	TGTGCCAGTAGTAAGCATTGGACAGGGGACATTCCGAAGGAGGGATTT
once	TRBV29-1	TRBJ1-1	NA	CSVALRVRATEAFF	TGCAGCGTAGCCCTCAGGGTCAGGGCAACTGAAGCTTTCTTT
NA	TRBV13	TRBJ1-2	NA	CASSKAGGGYTF	TGTGCCAGCAGCAAAGCCGGTGGTGGCTACACCTTC
NA	TRBV3-1/TRBV3-2	TRBJ2-7	TRBD2	CASSQGLAGGNEQYF	TGTGCCAGCAGCCAAGGGCTAGCGGGAGGCAACGAGCAGTACTTC
NA	TRBV12-3/TRBV12-4	TRBJ1-1	NA	CASSSDTNTEAFF	TGTGCCAGCAGTTCAGACACGAACACTGAAGCTTTCTTT
NA	TRBV20-1	TRBJ1-1	NA	CSAARGEAFF	TGCAGTGCTGCCCGAGGGGAAGCTTTCTTT
NA	TRBV5-6	TRBJ2-4	NA	CASSFSGTRDIQYF	TGTGCCAGCAGTTTTAGCGGTACTCGGGACATTCAGTACTTC
NA	TRBV20-1	TRBJ1-2	NA	CSASPDAAF	TGCAGTGCTAGCCCCGATGCAGCCTTC
NA	TRBV4-3	TRBJ1-6	NA	CASSQARGSSPLHF	TGCGCCAGCAGCCAAGCTAGGGGAAGTTCACCCCTCCACTTT
NA	TRBV5-5	TRBJ2-1	TRBD2	CASSLGLAGVDEQFF	TGTGCCAGCAGCTTGGGACTAGCGGGAGTGGACGAGCAGTTCTTC
NA	TRBV19	TRBJ2-2	NA	CASSSTGGPRRELFF	TGTGCCAGTAGTTCCACGGGGGGCCCGCGGAGGGAGCTGTTTTTT
NA	TRBV15	TRBJ2-3	TRBD2	CATGQSGRAVDTQYF	TGTGCCACCGGGCAGAGCGGGAGGGCCGTAGATACGCAGTATTTT
NA	TRBV30	TRBJ1-3	NA	CAWGAGVGSNSGNTIYF	TGTGCCTGGGGGGCCGGCGTCGGGTCCAACTCTGGAAACACCATATATTTT
few	TRBV10-3	TRBJ2-2	TRBD2	CASGGSGGTGELFF	TGTGCCAGCGGGGGTAGCGGGGGCACCGGGGAGCTGTTTTTT
NA	TRBV6-2/TRBV6-3	TRBJ2-7	NA	CASSYSAVLLGPYF	TGTGCCAGCAGTTACTCGGCGGTCCTACTGGGGCCGTACTTC
NA	TRBV5-6	TRBJ2-4	NA	CASSPSLGVKNIQYF	TGTGCCAGCAGCCCCAGTTTGGGCGTCAAAAACATTCAGTACTTC
NA	TRBV6-5	TRBJ1-6	NA	CASSSGHGNSPLHF	TGTGCCAGCAGTTCGGGACATGGAAATTCACCCCTCCACTTT
NA	TRBV9	TRBJ2-3	TRBD2	CASGSGISTDTQYF	TGTGCCAGCGGTAGCGGGATAAGCACAGATACGCAGTATTTT
few	TRBV24-1	TRBJ2-2	TRBD2	CATSDLLAGDTGELFF	TGTGCCACCAGTGATTTACTAGCGGGAGACACCGGGGAGCTGTTTTTT
NA	TRBV6-5	TRBJ2-5	NA	CASSRYLATETQYF	TGTGCCAGCAGTAGATATCTAGCAACTGAGACCCAGTACTTC
NA	TRBV28	TRBJ2-7	NA	CASSPTDSYEQYF	TGTGCCAGCAGTCCGACTGATTCCTACGAGCAGTACTTC
NA	TRBV10-2	TRBJ2-5	NA	CASIRGQKYQETQYF	TGCGCCAGCATCCGAGGACAGAAGTACCAAGAGACCCAGTACTTC
once	TRBV7-2	TRBJ2-5	NA	CARARAHQETQYF	TGTGCCAGAGCCAGGGCGCACCAAGAGACCCAGTACTTC
NA	TRBV6-4	TRBJ2-5	TRBD1	CASSRSTGSAETQYF	TGTGCCAGCAGTCGGTCGACAGGGTCCGCGGAGACCCAGTACTTC
NA	TRBV25-1	TRBJ2-3	TRBD2	CASSTGLAGTDTQYF	TGTGCCAGCAGTACGGGACTAGCCGGGACAGATACGCAGTATTTT
few	TRBV27	TRBJ2-1	TRBD2	CASSLGSGTSYNEQFF	TGTGCCAGCAGTTTAGGAAGCGGGACCTCCTACAATGAGCAGTTCTTC
NA	TRBV19	TRBJ2-2	NA	CASSILMGQNTGELFF	TGTGCCAGTAGTATCCTCATGGGACAGAACACCGGGGAGCTGTTTTTT
NA	TRBV7-2	TRBJ1-5	TRBD1	CASSSIGTGFQPQHF	TGTGCCAGCAGCTCGATCGGGACAGGGTTTCAGCCCCAGCATTTT
few	TRBV18	TRBJ1-2	TRBD1	CASSGTGTRGYTF	TGTGCCAGCTCAGGGACAGGGACGAGGGGCTACACCTTC
NA	TRBV21-1	TRBJ2-7	NA	CASSKLAAYEQYF	TGTGCCAGCAGCAAACTAGCGGCCTACGAGCAGTACTTC
NA	TRBV5-1	TRBJ2-5	TRBD2	CASSSGGTSGNSETQYF	TGCGCCAGCAGCTCCGGGGGGACTAGCGGGAATAGTGAGACCCAGTACTTC
NA	TRBV9	TRBJ2-7	NA	CASSLRGDTYEQYF	TGTGCCAGCAGCCTCCGGGGGGACACCTACGAGCAGTACTTC
NA	TRBV5-1	TRBJ2-5	TRBD2	CASSLALAGAQTQYF	TGCGCCAGCAGCTTGGCCCTAGCGGGAGCCCAAACCCAGTACTTC
NA	TRBV5-4	TRBJ2-1	TRBD2	CASSLGVVAGGDEQFF	TGTGCCAGCAGCTTGGGGGTGGTAGCGGGAGGCGATGAGCAGTTCTTC
NA	TRBV29-1	TRBJ2-3	NA	CSVPTQGNVDTQYF	TGCAGCGTTCCTACGCAGGGCAACGTCGATACGCAGTATTTT
many	TRBV28	TRBJ2-7	TRBD2	CASSLGTSGRTYEQYF	TGTGCCAGCAGTTTAGGGACTAGCGGGAGAACCTACGAGCAGTACTTC
once	TRBV18	TRBJ1-3	NA	CASSPLGLSGNTIYF	TGTGCCAGCTCACCACTGGGCCTCTCTGGAAACACCATATATTTT
once	TRBV4-1	TRBJ2-7	TRBD2	CASSIRLAGDTYEQYF	TGCGCCAGCAGCATACGACTAGCGGGGGACACATACGAGCAGTACTTC
NA	TRBV27	TRBJ2-3	TRBD2	CASSSPGTRGHTQYF	TGTGCCAGCAGTTCGCCCGGGACTAGAGGCCATACGCAGTATTTT
once	TRBV6-4	TRBJ2-6	NA	CASSDGTGTGANVLTF	TGTGCCAGCAGTGACGGCACAGGGACCGGGGCCAACGTCCTGACTTTC
NA	TRBV6-5	TRBJ2-2	NA	CASSPGGRTGELFF	TGTGCCAGCAGTCCCGGTGGGAGGACCGGGGAGCTGTTTTTT
NA	TRBV27	TRBJ2-1	TRBD2	CASSATWTSGHDNEQFF	TGTGCCAGCTCAGCCACTTGGACTAGCGGGCACGACAATGAGCAGTTCTTC
NA	TRBV4-3	TRBJ2-7	TRBD2	CASSQRKTSGSIYEQYF	TGCGCCAGCAGCCAACGAAAGACTAGCGGGAGTATCTACGAGCAGTACTTC
NA	TRBV28	TRBJ1-3	TRBD1	CASIPRRQGDRNTIYF	TGTGCCAGCATCCCTCGGAGACAGGGAGACCGGAACACCATATATTTT
NA	TRBV11-2	TRBJ2-7	NA	CASSFSQGHSYEQYF	TGTGCCAGCAGCTTCAGTCAGGGACACTCCTACGAGCAGTACTTC
NA	TRBV28	TRBJ1-6	TRBD1	CASSGQGRGTLHF	TGTGCCAGCAGCGGACAGGGCAGGGGAACCCTCCACTTT